This T cell receptor beta chain was sequenced in a study of blood T cell repertoires in COVID-19. Looking at the study overall: From T cells, B-cell-depleted T cells, or PBMCs came the material, which was cDNA or gDNA.

The germline V gene encodes CDR1 SEHNR and CDR2 FQNEAQ (reference sequence). After removal of 7 bases from V and 2 bases from J, the junction contained 14 bases not matched to a gene. The CDR3 is 16 residues long. The data were produced by immunoSEQ multiplex PCR, yet TCRdb's version contains in-frame clones alone and is incomplete. The table has roughly 53,000 clones, 90% seen once. The receptor's source is a woman aged 40 to 49 with active COVID-19. The rearrangement joins TRBV7-9 to TRBJ2-7; 7 nucleotides line up with TRBD1. What was sequenced was peripheral blood. The CDR3 region has the DNA TGTGCCAGCACCTCTGGGGGCGGACAGGTAACCTACGAGCAGTACTTC. This encodes CASTSGGGQVTYEQYF.